This T cell receptor beta chain is drawn from a study of T cells in Graves' hyperthyroidism and ophthalmopathy. About the study: Initial diagnosis, before any treatment, was when peripheral blood was collected.

RNA transcripts gave rise to amplified TCR beta CDR3 regions. HTBI primers were employed in a first-round RT-PCR of the TCR CDR3. Each CDR3 protein gets one entry after TCRdb re-called the multiplex PCR reads with MiXCR. The table includes some 500,000 distinct CDR3 sequences, 14% detected once. The CDR3 extends over 13 amino acids. Trimming cost V 0 bases and J 5 bases, with 7 bases left between them. Germline V CDR1 and CDR2: MNHEY, SVGAGI. This clonotype was counted a few times. Newly diagnosed patients aged 18 to 65 had hyperthyroidism of under 2 months' duration. Patients were excluded because of uncontrolled infection, other autoimmune disease, pregnancy or lactation.

This receptor was taken from a woman aged 18-29 years with Graves' hyperthyroidism. Sequences were obtained from blood. V usage is TRBV6-5 and J usage is TRBJ2-5; D is uncertain. The CDR3 loop reads CASSYSGHETQYF. The CDR3 nucleotides are TGTGCCAGCAGTTACTCAGGTCACGAGACCCAGTACTTC.